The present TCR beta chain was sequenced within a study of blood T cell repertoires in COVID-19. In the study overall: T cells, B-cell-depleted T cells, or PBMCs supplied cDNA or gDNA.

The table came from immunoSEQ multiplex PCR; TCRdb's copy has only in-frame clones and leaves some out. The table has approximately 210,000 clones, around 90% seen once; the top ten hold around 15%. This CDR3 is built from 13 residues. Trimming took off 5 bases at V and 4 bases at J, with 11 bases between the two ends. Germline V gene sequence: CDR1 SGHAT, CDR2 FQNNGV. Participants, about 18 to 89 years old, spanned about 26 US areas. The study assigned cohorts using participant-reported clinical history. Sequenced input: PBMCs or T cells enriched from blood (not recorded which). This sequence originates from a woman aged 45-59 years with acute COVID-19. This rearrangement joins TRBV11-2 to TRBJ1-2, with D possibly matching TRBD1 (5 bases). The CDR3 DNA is TGTGCCAGCAGCCCGGGGGAGGGCTATGGCTACACCTTC. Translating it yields CASSPGEGYGYTF. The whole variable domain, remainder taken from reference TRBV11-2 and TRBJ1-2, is EAGVAQSPRYKIIEKRQSVAFWCNPISGHATLYWYQQILGQGPKLLIQFQNNGVVDDSQLPKDRFSAERLKGVDSTLKIQPAKLEDSAVYLCASSPGEGYGYTFGSGTRLTVV.